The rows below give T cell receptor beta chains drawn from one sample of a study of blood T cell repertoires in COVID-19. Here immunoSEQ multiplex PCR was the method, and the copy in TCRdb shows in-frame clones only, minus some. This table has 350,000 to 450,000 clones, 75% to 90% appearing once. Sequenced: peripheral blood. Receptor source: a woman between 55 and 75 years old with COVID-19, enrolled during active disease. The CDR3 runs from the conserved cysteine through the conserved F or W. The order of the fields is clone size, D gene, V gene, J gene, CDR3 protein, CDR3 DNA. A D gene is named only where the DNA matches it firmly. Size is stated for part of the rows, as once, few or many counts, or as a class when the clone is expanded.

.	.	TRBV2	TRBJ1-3	CASSLQGISGNTIYF	TGTGCCAGCAGCCTTCAGGGCATCTCTGGAAACACCATATATTTT
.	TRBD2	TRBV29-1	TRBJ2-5	CSVEGLAEQETQYF	TGCAGCGTTGAGGGACTAGCGGAGCAAGAGACCCAGTACTTC
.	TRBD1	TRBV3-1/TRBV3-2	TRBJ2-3	CASSPAGTGGITDTQYF	TGTGCCAGCAGCCCGGCCGGGACAGGGGGGATCACAGATACGCAGTATTTT
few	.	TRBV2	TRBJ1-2	CASSEGRGDGYTF	TGTGCCAGCAGTGAGGGCAGGGGCGATGGCTACACCTTC
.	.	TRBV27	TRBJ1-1	CASSLSQYMNTEAFF	TGTGCCAGCAGTTTATCCCAGTACATGAACACTGAAGCTTTCTTT
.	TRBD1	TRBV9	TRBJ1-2	CASSVGGTVPGYTF	TGTGCCAGCAGCGTAGGTGGGACAGTCCCTGGCTACACCTTC
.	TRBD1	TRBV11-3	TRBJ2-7	CASSLAFGDRTYEQYF	TGTGCCAGCAGCTTAGCGTTCGGGGACAGAACCTACGAGCAGTACTTC
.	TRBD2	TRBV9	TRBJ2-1	CASSVGTSGGNEQFF	TGTGCCAGCAGCGTAGGGACTAGCGGGGGGAATGAGCAGTTCTTC
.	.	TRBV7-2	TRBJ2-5	CASSPRRGGGETQYF	TGTGCCAGCAGCCCCCGACGCGGGGGCGGAGAGACCCAGTACTTC
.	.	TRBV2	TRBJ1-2	CASRDGGGYGYTF	TGTGCCAGCAGGGACGGGGGAGGATATGGCTACACCTTC
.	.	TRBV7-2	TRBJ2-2	CASNPQLFKSGELFF	TGTGCCAGCAACCCTCAGTTGTTTAAGTCCGGGGAGCTGTTTTTT
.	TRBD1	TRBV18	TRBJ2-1	CASSPGTAEQFF	TGTGCCAGCTCACCCGGGACAGCGGAGCAGTTCTTC
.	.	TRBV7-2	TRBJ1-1	CASSFIRATFNTEAFF	TGTGCCAGCAGCTTTATCAGGGCGACTTTTAACACTGAAGCTTTCTTT
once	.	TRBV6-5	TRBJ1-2	CASGADGYTF	TGTGCCAGCGGCGCGGATGGCTACACCTTC
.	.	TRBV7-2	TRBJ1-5	CASSPQGNLNQPQHF	TGTGCCAGCAGTCCTCAGGGGAACCTCAATCAGCCCCAGCATTTT
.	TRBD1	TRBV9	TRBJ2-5	CASSPRDSTLTQYF	TGTGCCAGCAGCCCCCGGGACAGTACCTTGACCCAGTACTTC
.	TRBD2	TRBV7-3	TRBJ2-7	CASSPGGSYEQYF	TGTGCCAGCAGCCCCGGCGGGAGTTACGAGCAGTACTTC
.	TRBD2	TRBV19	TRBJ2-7	CASSIHGTTYEQYF	TGTGCCAGTAGTATTCACGGGACTACCTACGAGCAGTACTTC
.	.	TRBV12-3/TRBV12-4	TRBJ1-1	CASSFQGNTEAFF	TGTGCCAGCAGTTTCCAGGGGAACACTGAAGCTTTCTTT
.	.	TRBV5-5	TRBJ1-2	CASSLDIYGYTF	TGTGCCAGCAGCTTGGACATCTATGGCTACACCTTC
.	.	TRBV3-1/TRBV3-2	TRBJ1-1	CASSRGANTEAFF	TGTGCCAGCAGCCGCGGGGCCAACACTGAAGCTTTCTTT
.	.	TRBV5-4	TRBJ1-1	CASSLIQDPEAFF	TGTGCCAGCAGCTTGATACAGGATCCTGAAGCTTTCTTT
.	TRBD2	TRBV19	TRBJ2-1	CASCERGLAENEQFF	TGTGCCAGTTGCGAACGCGGACTAGCGGAAAATGAGCAGTTCTTC
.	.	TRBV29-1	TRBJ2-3	CSVEDYDTDTQYF	TGCAGCGTGGAGGACTACGACACAGATACGCAGTATTTT
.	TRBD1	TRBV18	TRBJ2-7	CASSPSGTVLTGEQYF	TGTGCCAGCTCACCCAGTGGGACAGTCCTAACTGGCGAGCAGTACTTC
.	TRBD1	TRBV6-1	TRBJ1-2	CASSGFRDKRDRGYGYTF	TGTGCCAGCAGTGGGTTCCGGGACAAAAGGGACAGGGGCTATGGCTACACCTTC
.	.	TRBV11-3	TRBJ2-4	CASSLDRADFKNIQYF	TGTGCCAGCAGCTTAGATCGAGCGGATTTCAAAAACATTCAGTACTTC
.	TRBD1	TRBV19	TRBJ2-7	CASTGTGVYEQYF	TGTGCCAGCACCGGGACAGGGGTCTACGAGCAGTACTTC
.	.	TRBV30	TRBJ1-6	CAWTPGGSGNSPLHF	TGTGCCTGGACCCCCGGCGGGAGTGGGAATTCACCCCTCCACTTT
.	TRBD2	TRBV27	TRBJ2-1	CASSLTSGGHNEQFF	TGTGCCAGCAGCCTTACTAGCGGGGGACACAATGAGCAGTTCTTC
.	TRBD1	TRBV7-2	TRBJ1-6	CASSTGTGQNSPLHF	TGTGCCAGCAGCACCGGGACAGGGCAAAATTCACCCCTCCACTTT
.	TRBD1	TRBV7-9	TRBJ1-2	CASSNTGANYGYTF	TGTGCCAGCAGCAACACAGGGGCGAACTATGGCTACACCTTC
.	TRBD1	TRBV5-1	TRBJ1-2	CASTQGQRNYGYTF	TGCGCCAGCACCCAGGGACAGCGAAACTATGGCTACACCTTC